This T cell receptor (beta chain) emerged from a study of blood T cell repertoires in COVID-19. Study in general: Acute and convalescent COVID-19 samples came from the United States, Italy and Spain.

Assay used: immunoSEQ multiplex PCR; TCRdb lists only in-frame clones, some missing. Of 400,000 to 450,000 clones detected, over 85% appear once; the ten largest clones hold about 0.91%. The CDR3 contains 16 residues. The V end lost 0 bases, the J end lost 7 bases, and 19 bases lay between the germline ends. Germline loops: CDR1 SEHNR, CDR2 FQNEAQ (reference sequence). Specimen: peripheral blood. The rearrangement links TRBV7-9 to TRBJ2-7; tentatively, D is TRBD1 (6 bases). The clonotype was recovered from a young man with COVID-19, enrolled during active disease. CDR3 nucleotides: TGTGCCAGCAGCTTAGCATCACTGGGGGCCTTTGGGGAGCAGTACTTC. Translating it yields CASSLASLGAFGEQYF. Using reference TRBV7-9 and TRBJ2-7 for the parts outside the CDR3, the full variable domain is DTGVSQNPRHKITKRGQNVTFRCDPISEHNRLYWYRQTLGQGPEFLTYFQNEAQLEKSRLLSDRFSAERPKGSFSTLEIQRTEQGDSAMYLCASSLASLGAFGEQYFGPGTRLTVT.